This TCR beta chain was sequenced in a study of blood T cell repertoires in COVID-19. The wider study: Researchers got acute and convalescent COVID-19 samples from the United States, Italy and Spain. From T cells, B-cell-depleted T cells, or PBMCs came the material, which was cDNA or gDNA.

Methods used by the authors: Reference gene primer amplification gave estimated nucleated cell counts. Produced via immunoSEQ multiplex PCR; TCRdb's table is partial and in-frame only. V, J and clone size were drawn from that table, and D and trimming were deduced from the DNA. The table includes 170,000 or so clones, more than 70% detected once. The receptor was isolated from a young man with active or convalescent COVID-19. The sequencing input was peripheral blood.

The CDR3 coding sequence is TGCGCCAGCAGCTTCACGACAGGGGGCACTGGAAACACCATATATTTT. It codes for CASSFTTGGTGNTIYF. This chain links TRBV5-1 with TRBJ1-3, with 10 nucleotides matching TRBD1. V was clipped by 2 bases and J by 2 bases; unmatched bases: 4. This CDR3 is 16 amino acids long. Germline-derived CDR1 and CDR2 are SGHRS and YFSETQ.